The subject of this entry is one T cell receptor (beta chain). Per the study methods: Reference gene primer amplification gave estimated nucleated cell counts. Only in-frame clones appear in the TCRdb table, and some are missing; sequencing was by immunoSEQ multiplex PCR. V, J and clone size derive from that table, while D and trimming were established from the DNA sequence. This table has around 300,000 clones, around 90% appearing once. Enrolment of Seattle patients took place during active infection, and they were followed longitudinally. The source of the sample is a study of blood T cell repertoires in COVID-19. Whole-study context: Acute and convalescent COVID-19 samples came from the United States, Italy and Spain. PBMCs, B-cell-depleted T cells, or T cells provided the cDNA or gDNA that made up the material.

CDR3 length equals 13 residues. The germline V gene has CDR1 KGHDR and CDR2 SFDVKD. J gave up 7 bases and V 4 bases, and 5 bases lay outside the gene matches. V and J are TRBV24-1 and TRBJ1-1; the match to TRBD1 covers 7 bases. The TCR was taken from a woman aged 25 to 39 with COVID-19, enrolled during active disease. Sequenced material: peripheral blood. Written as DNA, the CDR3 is TGTGCCACCAGTGACTCAACAGGGGATGAAGCTTTCTTT. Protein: CATSDSTGDEAFF.